What follows is one T cell receptor (beta chain) and its context. Its antigen is as yet unknown. This sample was included in a study of blood T cells in healthy people across ages. Overall study results and limits: In these data, TCR beta diversity tracked strongly with naive T cell percentage.

The authors isolated at least 6.5 million PBMCs per sample. There were at least 5.5 micrograms of total RNA extracted from every sample. The CDR3 totals 12 residues. Per the germline V gene, CDR1 is SQVTM and CDR2 is ANQGSEA. Then a second PCR, running about 6 to 11 cycles, was carried out with a sample-barcoded 5' primer and a J-beta primer mix. With 12 random nucleotides, a template-switch adaptor tagged each individual cDNA molecule. MiXCR, run by TCRdb on the 5' RACE reads, gives a single entry per CDR3 protein. The sample comprises some 1,800,000 distinct CDR3 sequences, approximately 40% of which are singletons, and under 30% rests with the top ten.

Sequencing input: blood. The sequence derives from a human donor in good health. The V and J genes are TRBV29-1 and TRBJ1-2; D not resolved. CDR3 protein: CTTQDGNYGYTF. CDR3 in DNA: TGCACCACTCAGGACGGAAACTATGGCTACACCTTC. Supplemented by reference TRBV29-1 and TRBJ1-2, the full variable domain reads SAVISQKPSRDICQRGTSLTIQCQVDSQVTMMFWYRQQPGQSLTLIATANQGSEATYESGFVIDKFPISRPNLTFSTLTVSNMSPEDSSIYLCTTQDGNYGYTFGSGTRLTVV.